This TCR beta chain was found in a study of cytomegalovirus exposure and HLA in healthy donors. Among the 120 or so subjects of the validation cohort, separate from the approximately 700-subject first cohort, were the donors. The table came from immunoSEQ multiplex PCR; TCRdb's copy has only in-frame clones and leaves some out. The sample includes under 200,000 clones, about 89% of them seen just once. With respect to this clone: Its antigen is not known.

Study-level results: The authors listed 150 to 200 TCR beta chains as cytomegalovirus-associated. Rare TCR sequences predominated, though certain public TCRs were found in many donors. Within the 130 or so validation repertoires, first-cohort TCR clusters tended to co-occur, according to a later analysis.

The CDR3 length is 10 residues. V shed 6 bases and J shed 5 bases, with 7 bases lying between them. Germline values: CDR1 DFQATT, CDR2 SNEGSKA (reference sequence). Material: PBMCs. V is TRBV20-1 and J is TRBJ2-5, with a tentative D call TRBD2 (5 bases). This TCR was sampled from a woman aged 18-35 years in good health and CMV-seropositive. The CDR3 sequence: CSAGGETQYF. In DNA, the CDR3 is TGCAGTGCCGGCGGGGAGACCCAGTACTTC.